This T cell receptor beta chain was obtained from a study of response to subunit inactivated influenza vaccine. Whole-study findings and limits: Each seasonal flu vaccination may recruit only limited new T cells, authors suggested.

V shed 5 bases and J shed 2 bases, with 12 bases lying between them. The CDR3 is 15 amino acids. Per germline, CDR1 SGHTA and CDR2 FQGNSA. MiXCR, applied by TCRdb to the RT-PCR reads, yields one record per CDR3 protein. The data show about 700,000 distinct CDR3 sequences, approximately 15% seen once. This clonotype was seen ten or more times. Its antigen is still unknown. The sequence was collected from a man aged 50 or older who received an inactivated influenza vaccine. This chain links TRBV7-2 with TRBJ2-2; perhaps TRBD2 as D (6 bases). This specimen consisted of PBMCs from blood, obtained 14 to 15 days before vaccination. CDR3 bases: TGTGCCAGCAGCCTCGGGACTCCTAACACCGGGGAGCTGTTTTTT. This sequence encodes CASSLGTPNTGELFF.